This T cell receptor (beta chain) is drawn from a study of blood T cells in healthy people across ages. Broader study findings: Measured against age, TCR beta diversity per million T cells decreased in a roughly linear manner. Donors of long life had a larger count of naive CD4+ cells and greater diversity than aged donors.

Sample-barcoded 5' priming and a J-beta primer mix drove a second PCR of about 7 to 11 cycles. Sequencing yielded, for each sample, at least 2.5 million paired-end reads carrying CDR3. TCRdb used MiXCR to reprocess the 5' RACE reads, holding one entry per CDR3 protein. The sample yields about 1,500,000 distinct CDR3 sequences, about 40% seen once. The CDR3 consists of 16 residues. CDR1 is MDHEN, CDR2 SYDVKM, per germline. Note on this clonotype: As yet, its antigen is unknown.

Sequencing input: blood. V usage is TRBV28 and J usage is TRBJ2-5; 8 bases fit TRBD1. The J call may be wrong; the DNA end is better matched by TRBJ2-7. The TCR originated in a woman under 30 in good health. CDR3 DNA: TGTGCCAGCAGCCTTAGGACAGGGTTAATAGATTACGAGCAGTACTTC. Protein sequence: CASSLRTGLIDYEQYF.